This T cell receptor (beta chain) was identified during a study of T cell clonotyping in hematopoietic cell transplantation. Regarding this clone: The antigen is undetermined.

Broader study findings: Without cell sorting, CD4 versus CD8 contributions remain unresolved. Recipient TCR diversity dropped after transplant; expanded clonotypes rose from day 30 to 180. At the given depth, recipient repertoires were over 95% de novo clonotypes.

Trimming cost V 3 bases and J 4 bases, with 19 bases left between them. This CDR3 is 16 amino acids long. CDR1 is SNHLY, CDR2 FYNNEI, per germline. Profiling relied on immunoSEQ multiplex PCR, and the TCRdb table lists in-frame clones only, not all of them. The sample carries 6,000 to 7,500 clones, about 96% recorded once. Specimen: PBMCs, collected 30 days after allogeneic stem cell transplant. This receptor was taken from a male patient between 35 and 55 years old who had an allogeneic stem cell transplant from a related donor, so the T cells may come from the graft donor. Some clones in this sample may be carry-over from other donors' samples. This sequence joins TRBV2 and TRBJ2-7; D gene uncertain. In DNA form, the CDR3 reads TGTGCCAGCAGTGAGGTATGGAGTATCGGCATTTACGAGCAGTACTTC. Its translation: CASSEVWSIGIYEQYF.